The rows below give T cell receptor beta chains drawn from one sample of a study of blood T cell repertoires in COVID-19. Using immunoSEQ multiplex PCR, the repertoire was profiled, and TCRdb retains in-frame clones only, with some absent. The sample lists around 160,000 clones; 89% were seen once. Sequencing used peripheral blood. These receptors all stem from a man in his sixties with acute or convalescent COVID-19. CDR3s include the opening cysteine and the closing phenylalanine or tryptophan. A D gene is named only where the DNA matches it firmly. Size tells how often a clone was seen (once, few, many) or the class of an expanded clone, and some rows leave it out.

j_call,cdr3_length,d_call,clone_size,v_call,cdr3_aa,cdr3_nt
TRBJ1-6,16,TRBD1,-,TRBV4-1,CASSPGDRGKNSPLHF,TGCGCCAGCAGCCCGGGGGACAGGGGAAAAAATTCACCCCTCCACTTT
TRBJ1-2,14,-,-,TRBV7-9,CASSLGTDYYGYTF,TGTGCCAGCAGCTTAGGTACAGATTACTATGGCTACACCTTC
TRBJ2-7,16,TRBD1,-,TRBV27,CASSFRGVSGGAWQYF,TGTGCCAGCAGTTTTAGGGGTGTTTCAGGGGGCGCGTGGCAGTACTTC
TRBJ1-2,13,-,-,TRBV30,CAWSSQAYYGYTF,TGTGCCTGGAGTTCCCAGGCCTACTATGGCTACACCTTC
TRBJ2-2,15,-,-,TRBV5-6,CASSFGGGLTGELFF,TGTGCCAGCAGCTTTGGAGGGGGCTTGACCGGGGAGCTGTTTTTT
TRBJ1-2,14,-,-,TRBV19,CASSPGISGYGYTF,TGTGCCAGTAGTCCTGGGATCAGCGGCTATGGCTACACCTTC
TRBJ1-4,16,-,-,TRBV7-2,CASSLSAGTTNEKLFF,TGTGCCAGCAGCTTATCGGCAGGGACAACTAATGAAAAACTGTTTTTT
TRBJ2-2,14,-,-,TRBV27,CASRRGRNTGELFF,TGTGCCAGCCGGAGGGGGCGCAACACCGGGGAGCTGTTTTTT
TRBJ1-2,14,-,-,TRBV10-3,CAISQGTDNYGYTF,TGTGCCATCAGTCAAGGGACTGACAACTATGGCTACACCTTC
TRBJ1-1,12,-,-,TRBV7-9,CASSLAYAEAFF,TGTGCCAGCAGCTTAGCGTATGCTGAAGCTTTCTTT
TRBJ1-2,16,TRBD1,-,TRBV4-1,CASSQEGQGTGHGYTF,TGCGCCAGCAGCCAAGAGGGGCAGGGGACAGGACACGGCTACACCTTC
TRBJ1-3,15,TRBD1,-,TRBV18,CASSPGQGYGNTIYF,TGTGCCAGCTCACCCGGACAGGGGTATGGAAACACCATATATTTT
TRBJ2-2,14,-,once,TRBV5-1,CASSLAGGTGELFF,TGCGCCAGCAGCTTGGCCGGGGGCACCGGGGAGCTGTTTTTT
TRBJ2-4,17,-,-,TRBV2,CASSRTGNSLAKNIQYF,TGTGCCAGCAGCCGTACAGGGAACTCACTAGCCAAAAACATTCAGTACTTC
TRBJ2-3,16,-,-,TRBV11-2,CASSLGRQAPTDTQYF,TGTGCCAGCAGCTTAGGAAGACAGGCCCCCACAGATACGCAGTATTTT
TRBJ2-7,15,-,-,TRBV19,CASSIGGQGSYEQYF,TGTGCCAGTAGTATCGGGGGGCAGGGTTCCTACGAGCAGTACTTC
TRBJ1-2,13,-,-,TRBV30,CAWIPRWASGYTF,TGTGCCTGGATCCCAAGGTGGGCTTCTGGCTACACCTTC
TRBJ1-2,12,-,once,TRBV6-4,CASRSDSSGYTF,TGTGCCAGCAGATCGGACAGCTCCGGCTACACCTTC
TRBJ2-7,14,TRBD1,-,TRBV4-3,CASSQGTGTYEQYF,TGCGCCAGCAGCCAAGGGACAGGGACCTACGAGCAGTACTTC
TRBJ1-1,13,-,-,TRBV11-2,CASSLGGGVEAFF,TGTGCCAGCAGCTTAGGCGGGGGCGTTGAAGCTTTCTTT
TRBJ1-1,16,TRBD1,-,TRBV3-1/TRBV3-2,CASSQVRGQGVSEAFF,TGTGCCAGCAGCCAAGTCAGAGGACAGGGGGTATCTGAAGCTTTCTTT
TRBJ1-2,14,-,-,TRBV5-4,CASSLKGEWNGYTF,TGTGCCAGCAGCTTGAAAGGGGAATGGAATGGCTACACCTTC
TRBJ1-1,12,-,once,TRBV28,CASTGRNTEAFF,TGTGCCAGTACAGGGAGGAACACTGAAGCTTTCTTT
TRBJ2-7,15,TRBD2,-,TRBV27,CASSSGLAGTYEQYF,TGTGCCAGCAGTTCCGGACTAGCGGGGACGTACGAGCAGTACTTC
TRBJ2-1,17,TRBD2,-,TRBV7-9,CASSSLAGTSGVNEQFF,TGTGCCAGCAGTTCTCTCGCGGGGACTAGCGGGGTCAATGAGCAGTTCTTC
TRBJ1-5,14,-,-,TRBV6-5,CASSPNYSNQPQHF,TGTGCCAGCAGTCCTAACTATAGCAATCAGCCCCAGCATTTT
TRBJ1-2,19,TRBD1,once,TRBV12-5,CASGLTSRDRGRMDYGYTF,TGTGCTAGTGGTTTGACCTCCCGGGACAGGGGGCGCATGGACTATGGCTACACCTTC
TRBJ2-2,14,TRBD1,few,TRBV30,CAWSGRQGTGELFF,TGTGCCTGGAGTGGCCGACAGGGGACCGGGGAGCTGTTTTTT